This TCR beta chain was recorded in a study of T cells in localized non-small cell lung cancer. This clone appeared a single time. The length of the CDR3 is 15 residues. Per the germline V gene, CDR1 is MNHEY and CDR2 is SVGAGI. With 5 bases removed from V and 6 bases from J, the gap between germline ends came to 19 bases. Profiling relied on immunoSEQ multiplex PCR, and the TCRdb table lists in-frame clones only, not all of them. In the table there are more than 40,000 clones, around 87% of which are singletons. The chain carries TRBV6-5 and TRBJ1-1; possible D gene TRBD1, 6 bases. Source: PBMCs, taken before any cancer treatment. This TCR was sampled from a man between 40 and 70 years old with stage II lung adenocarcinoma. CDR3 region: CASSPPGGGVPEAFF. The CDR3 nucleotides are TGTGCCAGCAGTCCACCGGGGGGCGGGGTCCCTGAAGCTTTCTTT.